This T cell receptor beta chain was identified during a study of blood T cell repertoires in COVID-19. The overall study: Samples taken during acute and convalescent COVID-19 were collected in the United States, Italy and Spain. PBMCs, B-cell-depleted T cells, or T cells were the source of the cDNA or gDNA that made up the material.

Measured with immunoSEQ multiplex PCR; TCRdb has only the in-frame clones, and not every one. The sample has 150,000 to 200,000 clones; roughly 83% are singletons. The Seattle site enrolled patients during active infection and followed them longitudinally. The ends lost 5 bases at V and 6 bases at J; junction bases unmatched: 10. Germline CDR1 and CDR2: SNHLY and FYNNEI. There are 14 residues in the CDR3. This receptor was identified in a woman in her 40s with COVID-19, enrolled during active disease. Material for sequencing was peripheral blood. The rearrangement joins TRBV2 to TRBJ2-7, with 7 nucleotides matching TRBD1. CDR3 loop: CASSPDRVMSEQYF. In DNA, the CDR3 is TGTGCCAGCAGTCCTGACAGGGTAATGAGCGAGCAGTACTTC.